This TCR beta chain was profiled in a study of blood T cells in healthy people across ages. Notes on the study in general: Long-lived and aged donors differed, with more naive CD4+ cells and higher diversity in the long-lived.

Primed by a sample-barcoded 5' primer and a J-beta primer mix, a second PCR proceeded for roughly 6 to 12 cycles. Every cDNA molecule carried a tag from a template-switch adaptor bearing 12 random nucleotides. No fewer than 2.5 million CDR3-containing paired-end reads came from each sample. TCRdb redid the calling of the 5' RACE reads with MiXCR, one entry per CDR3 protein. Of over a million distinct CDR3 sequences detected, less than 50% appear once; the ten largest clones hold 18%. As for this clonotype: The target antigen is unknown.

Donors ranged from roughly 6 to 90 years old and were healthy Caucasians in Russia. The V gene lost 1 base and the J gene lost 0 bases, with 12 bases spanning the gap. Germline V CDR1 and CDR2: SEHNR, FQNEAQ (reference sequence). The CDR3 has 16 residues. The rearrangement joins TRBV7-9 to TRBJ1-2; D is possibly TRBD1 (6 bases). The source material was blood. The receptor was derived from a woman aged 60-75 years in good health. CDR3 in amino acids: CASSLGDWTANYGYTF. The CDR3 DNA reads as TGTGCCAGCAGCTTAGGTGATTGGACAGCTAACTATGGCTACACCTTC.